Following are 25 T cell receptor beta chains from one sample sequenced in a study of T cells in localized non-small cell lung cancer. The assay was immunoSEQ multiplex PCR, and TCRdb's table has in-frame clones only and misses some. The sample carries about 27,000 clones, approximately 91% recorded once. Sequenced here: peripheral blood, sampled before any cancer treatment. These receptors were obtained from a female donor older than 55 with stage II squamous cell lung carcinoma.

The V gene is TRBV6-1, the J gene TRBJ2-1; no reliable D call. Per the germline V gene, CDR1 is MNHNS and CDR2 is SASEGT. Trimming removed 7 bases at V and 8 bases at J, with 12 bases between. The CDR3 is made up of 12 amino acids. The DNA for the CDR3 is TGTGCCAGCAACCTGATGAGGTATGAGCAGTTCTTC. As protein: CASNLMRYEQFF.

The J gene is TRBJ1-3, the V gene TRBV19; 7 positions match TRBD1. This CDR3 is 13 amino acids long. The germline CDR1 and CDR2 sequences are LNHDA and SQIVND (reference sequence). J was trimmed by 3 bases and V by 7 bases; bases with no gene match: 3. For the CDR3, the DNA is TGTGCCAGTATGGGGACAGTTGGAAACACCATATATTTT. Amino acid sequence: CASMGTVGNTIYF.

The V gene is TRBV27, the J gene TRBJ2-7; 9 nucleotides align to TRBD2. The CDR3 covers 17 residues. V trimming: 8 bases; J trimming: 2 bases; junction bases outside the gene matches: 16. Germline values: CDR1 MNHEY, CDR2 SMNVEV (reference sequence). The CDR3 nucleotides read TGTGCCAGCTCTTCAAAGGCTAGCGGGACCTATACCTACGAGCAGTACTTC. Its protein product is CASSSKASGTYTYEQYF.

In its sample, this clone was seen a few times. The gene calls are TRBV18 and TRBJ1-1; D remains ambiguous. CDR3 length: 13 amino acids. Trimming left V 4 bases short and J 6 bases short, with 12 bases between. Germline V gene data show CDR1 as KGHSH and CDR2 as LQKENI. The DNA for the CDR3 is TGTGCCAGCTCACTGACTAATCTTGCTGAAGCTTTCTTT. Its protein product is CASSLTNLAEAFF.

The chain's CDR3 is CSVGTSGRVQYF. The CDR3 bases are TGCAGCGTTGGAACTAGCGGCCGGGTTCAGTACTTC. The chain employs TRBV29-1 and TRBJ2-4; TRBD2 aligns across 8 bases. Unmatched junction bases numbered 7, after V lost 4 bases and J lost 11 bases. This CDR3 is built from 12 residues. Per the germline V gene, CDR1 is SQVTM and CDR2 is ANQGSEA.

The genes are TRBV19 and TRBJ1-1; 8 nucleotides align to TRBD1. Trimming took 5 bases from V and 4 from J; bases not matched to a gene: 9. Germline CDR1 and CDR2: LNHDA and SQIVND (reference sequence). CDR3 length: 15 residues. The CDR3 region is CASSFPRGPGTEAFF. CDR3 DNA sequence: TGTGCCAGTAGTTTCCCCAGGGGGCCGGGCACTGAAGCTTTCTTT. Full variable domain (outside the CDR3, taken from reference TRBV19 and TRBJ1-1): DGGITQSPKYLFRKEGQNVTLSCEQNLNHDAMYWYRQDPGQGLRLIYYSQIVNDFQKGDIAEGYSVSREKKESFPLTVTSAQKNPTAFYLCASSFPRGPGTEAFFGQGTRLTVV.

The genes are TRBV6-5 and TRBJ2-2; D might be TRBD1 or TRBD2, each matching 5 bases. The CDR3 consists of 14 residues. Germline V gives CDR1 MNHEY, CDR2 SVGAGI. V was shortened by 5 bases and J by 5 bases, with 12 bases between the two germline ends. The DNA for the CDR3 is TGTGCCAGCAGTGTGCTCAGGGAGACCGGGGAGCTGTTTTTT. Protein product: CASSVLRETGELFF.

The table lists this clone with a count of one. The rearrangement joins TRBV7-2 to TRBJ1-2, with D perhaps matching TRBD1 (6 bases). The CDR3 is 13 amino acids. V lost 5 bases and J 2 bases, leaving 9 bases between the germline ends. CDR1 is SGHTA, CDR2 FQGNSA, per germline. The CDR3 sequence is CASSTGQNYGYTF. CDR3 in DNA: TGTGCCAGCAGCACAGGACAGAACTATGGCTACACCTTC.

This clone was detected only once. This chain connects TRBV19 to TRBJ2-1; 10 nucleotides agree with TRBD1. The CDR3 has 15 amino acids. The germline gives CDR1 LNHDA, CDR2 SQIVND (reference sequence). With V trimmed by 3 bases and J by 6 bases, 5 bases remained unmatched. CDR3 nucleotide sequence: TGTGCCAGTAGTATGGGGACAGGGGCGAGCAATGAGCAGTTCTTC. This codes for CASSMGTGASNEQFF.

This clone showed up just once. This chain joins TRBV6-6 and TRBJ1-1; weak D call: TRBD1 (5 bases). This CDR3 has 14 amino acids. V lost 6 bases, J lost 3 bases, and 14 bases lay in between. Germline assignment: CDR1 MNHNY and CDR2 SVGAGI (reference sequence). CDR3 nucleotides: TGTGCCAGCAGCCGCCTCGGGGGAGACACTGAAGCTTTCTTT. As protein: CASSRLGGDTEAFF.

V is TRBV21-1 and J is TRBJ1-2; the table gives TRBD1 as D, unverified against the DNA. TRBV21-1 is shown as a pseudogene. The CDR3 has 14 amino acids. The CDR3 bases are TGTGCCAGCAGCAACCGGACAGCTAACTATGGCTACACCTTC. It yields the protein CASSNRTANYGYTF.

The chain employs TRBV18 and TRBJ2-3; D assignment may be TRBD1 or TRBD2 (5 bases each). The CDR3 loop spans 15 amino acids. Germline lookup yields CDR1 KGHSH and CDR2 LQKENI. The V and J ends lost 3 bases and 2 bases respectively, with 12 bases between them. The DNA for the CDR3 is TGTGCCAGCTCACCCGGGGACGGGAACACAGATACGCAGTATTTT. This sequence encodes CASSPGDGNTDTQYF.

The chain is built from TRBV5-5 and TRBJ1-1; D not certain. V was trimmed by 5 bases and J by 1 base, leaving 15 bases between them. The length of the CDR3 is 15 residues. Germline V gene data show CDR1 as SGHKS and CDR2 as YYEKEE (reference sequence). For the CDR3, the DNA is TGTGCCAGCAGTCCCCTACTGGGCAGGAACACTGAAGCTTTCTTT. This encodes CASSPLLGRNTEAFF.

The rearrangement uses TRBV5-1 and TRBJ1-4; TRBD1 might be the D (6 bases). The V and J ends lost 4 bases and 7 bases respectively, with 14 bases between them. CDR3 size: 14 residues. CDR1 and CDR2 (germline): SGHRS, YFSETQ. This CDR3 is CASSPGAVGEKLFF. The CDR3 nucleotides are TGCGCCAGCAGCCCGGGGGCGGTCGGTGAAAAACTGTTTTTT. Drawing the rest from reference TRBV5-1 and TRBJ1-4, the complete variable domain is KAGVTQTPRYLIKTRGQQVTLSCSPISGHRSVSWYQQTPGQGLQFLFEYFSETQRNKGNFPGRFSGRQFSNSRSEMNVSTLELGDSALYLCASSPGAVGEKLFFGSGTQLSVL.

This clone was detected only once. The chain couples TRBV7-6 to TRBJ2-5; D is unresolved. The V gene's germline CDR1 is SGHVS and CDR2 FNYEAQ. Deletions cut 5 bases from V and 1 base from J, with 8 bases between. The CDR3 has 13 amino acids. CDR3 coding DNA: TGTGCCAGCAGCCAGCCGGGCCAAGAGACCCAGTACTTC. Its protein is CASSQPGQETQYF.

The V call is TRBV6-5, the J call TRBJ1-4; 8 bases are shared with TRBD1. V lost 6 bases and J lost 7; bases outside the gene matches: 10. The CDR3 is made up of 15 amino acids. In germline, CDR1 is MNHEY, CDR2 SVGAGI. The CDR3 coding sequence is TGTGCCAGCAGCCTGGTGCCAGGGGGCAGTGAAAAACTGTTTTTT. The encoded protein is CASSLVPGGSEKLFF.

The gene calls are TRBV7-4 and TRBJ2-7; a weak D match, TRBD2 (7 bases). The CDR3 covers 16 residues. Per germline, CDR1 SGHVT and CDR2 SQSDAQ. Trimming stripped 0 bases from V and 3 bases from J, with 15 bases between. CDR3 amino acids: CASSLAARGGGYEQYF. In DNA form, the CDR3 reads TGTGCCAGCAGCTTAGCGGCGCGGGGAGGGGGCTACGAGCAGTACTTC. Together with reference TRBV7-4 and TRBJ2-7, the CDR3 gives the full variable domain: GAGVSQSPRYKVAKRGRDVALRCDSISGHVTLYWYRQTLGQGSEVLTYSQSDAQRDKSGRPSGRFSAERPERSVSTLKIQRTEQGDSAVYLCASSLAARGGGYEQYFGPGTRLTVT.

V gene TRBV19 combines with J gene TRBJ1-5; tentative D call: TRBD1 (6 bases). Trimming cost V 6 bases and J 5 bases, with 17 bases left between them. Germline V gene data show CDR1 as LNHDA and CDR2 as SQIVND (reference sequence). The CDR3 loop spans 15 amino acids. The CDR3: CASRFLQGFYQPQHF. CDR3 coding DNA: TGTGCCAGTAGATTTCTACAGGGCTTTTATCAGCCCCAGCATTTT.

The J gene is TRBJ2-1, the V gene TRBV7-8, with D maybe TRBD2 (6 bases). Germline V gene lookup returns CDR1 SGHVS and CDR2 FQNEAQ. The V end lost 3 bases, the J end lost 9 bases, and 9 bases lay between the germline ends. CDR3 length: 12 residues. The CDR3 nucleotides are TGTGCCAGCAGCTTGGTGGGGGGTGAGCAGTTCTTC. This translates into CASSLVGGEQFF.

The chain is built from TRBV29-1 and TRBJ2-1; unclear D gene. In germline, CDR1 is SQVTM, CDR2 ANQGSEA. The V end was cut by 4 bases, the J end by 2 bases, with 9 bases between. The CDR3 runs to 13 residues. CDR3 loop: CSVVQLPYNEQFF. The CDR3 DNA reads as TGCAGCGTTGTACAGCTACCCTACAATGAGCAGTTCTTC.

The gene calls are TRBV7-9 and TRBJ2-1; D may be TRBD2 (6 bases). This CDR3 comprises 15 residues. The germline CDR1 and CDR2 sequences are SEHNR and FQNEAQ (reference sequence). V was cut by 10 bases and J by 0 bases, with 16 bases left in between. In DNA, the CDR3 is TGTGCCATTCCCTCGGACGGGAGCTCCTACAATGAGCAGTTCTTC. Residues: CAIPSDGSSYNEQFF.

The CDR3 reads CASSKTGLNQPQHF. As DNA, the CDR3 is TGTGCCAGCAGCAAAACAGGGTTGAATCAGCCCCAGCATTTT. V and J are TRBV6-6 and TRBJ1-5; D might be TRBD1 (6 bases). The CDR3 runs to 14 residues. The ends were cut back, 6 bases at V and 4 bases at J, with 13 bases in the middle. CDR1 and CDR2 from the germline V gene are MNHNY and SVGAGI (reference sequence).

The chain recombines TRBV14 with TRBJ2-1; D might be TRBD1 or TRBD2, each matching 5 bases. The CDR3 consists of 16 residues. Trimming pared 0 bases from V and 7 bases from J, leaving 16 bases between. CDR1 is SGHDN and CDR2 is FVKESK in the germline V gene. The CDR3 DNA is TGTGCCAGCAGCCAAGATCGGGCAGGGAGAGGGAATGAGCAGTTCTTC. Its protein is CASSQDRAGRGNEQFF. The full variable domain, completed using reference TRBV14 and TRBJ2-1, is EAGVTQFPSHSVIEKGQTVTLRCDPISGHDNLYWYRRVMGKEIKFLLHFVKESKQDESGMPNNRFLAERTGGTYSTLKVQPAELEDSGVYFCASSQDRAGRGNEQFFGPGTRLTVL.

This chain connects TRBV28 to TRBJ1-1, with 7 bases aligning to TRBD1. This CDR3 has 15 amino acids. After removal of 6 bases from V and 1 base from J, the junction contained 8 bases not matched to a gene. Germline V gene lookup returns CDR1 MDHEN and CDR2 SYDVKM. In nucleotides, the CDR3 is TGTGCCAGCAGCCAGGGGGGGAACTCGAACACTGAAGCTTTCTTT. This sequence encodes CASSQGGNSNTEAFF.

The chain employs TRBV7-9 and TRBJ1-1; the D is unclear. Trimming removed 1 base from V and 11 bases from J, with 8 bases in between. The CDR3 has 11 residues. Germline lookup yields CDR1 SEHNR and CDR2 FQNEAQ (reference sequence). CDR3 bases: TGTGCCAGCAGCTTAGATTCTCCGGCTTTCTTT. Encoded protein: CASSLDSPAFF.